A selection of T cell receptor beta chains follows, all from one sample in a study of blood T cell repertoires in COVID-19. Sequencing was performed with immunoSEQ multiplex PCR; in TCRdb, only in-frame clones are kept and a portion is missing. The sample consists of roughly 250,000 clones, 75% to 85% of them appearing once. The specimen was peripheral blood. Every receptor here comes from a human donor in a cohort sampled during active COVID-19. The CDR3 runs from the conserved cysteine through the conserved F or W. D genes are given only for firm matches. Only some rows state a clone size, as once, few, many or a class for expanded clones.

TRBJ1-1 | - | - | TRBV5-6 | TGTGCCAGCAGCTTGGGCAGCCAGGGAAAAACTTTCTTT | CASSLGSQGKTFF
TRBJ2-7 | TRBD2 | few | TRBV11-2 | TGTGCCAGCAGCTTAATAAGCGGGAAGGCCTACGAGCAGTACTTC | CASSLISGKAYEQYF
TRBJ2-1 | - | many | TRBV6-5 | TGTGCCAGCAGGAAAGACAGAGGCTCCTACAATGAGCAGTTCTTC | CASRKDRGSYNEQFF
TRBJ2-5 | TRBD1 | - | TRBV5-1 | TGCGCCAGCAGCTGGGTACCGACAGGGGGGCAAGAGACCCAGTACTTC | CASSWVPTGGQETQYF
TRBJ2-5 | TRBD1 | - | TRBV27 | TGTGCCAGCAGTTTAACAGGGGCCAGAAGGGAGACCCAGTACTTC | CASSLTGARRETQYF
TRBJ2-7 | - | - | TRBV10-3 | TGTGCCATCAGCGCCGGGACTGGCTCCTACGAGCAGTACTTC | CAISAGTGSYEQYF
TRBJ2-7 | - | - | TRBV3-1/TRBV3-2 | TGTGCCAGCAGCACGGACAGATACGAGCAGTACTTC | CASSTDRYEQYF
TRBJ1-5 | TRBD1 | - | TRBV2 | TGTGCCAGCAGTCGGGACAGGGGGTATCAGCCCCAGCATTTT | CASSRDRGYQPQHF
TRBJ2-3 | - | once | TRBV7-8 | TGTGCCAGCAGCGAACCAGCGGCAGATACGCAGTATTTT | CASSEPAADTQYF
TRBJ2-7 | - | - | TRBV28 | TGTGCCAGCAGCTCTGACAGGTGGTTGGGTTTC | CASSSDRWLGF
TRBJ2-3 | - | - | TRBV2 | TGTGCCAGCAGTGACAGAGGAGCTAGCACAGATACGCAGTATTTT | CASSDRGASTDTQYF
TRBJ1-2 | - | few | TRBV27 | TGTGCCAGCAGTTTAAGCCCTCTGGCTAACTATGGCTACACCTTC | CASSLSPLANYGYTF
TRBJ2-7 | TRBD1 | - | TRBV10-1 | TGCGCCAGCAGTGAGGGGACAGGGATTTACGAGCAGTACTTC | CASSEGTGIYEQYF
TRBJ2-1 | - | - | TRBV11-3 | TGTGCCAGCAGCTTGGAAGCGGAGCCTTACAATGAGCAGTTCTTC | CASSLEAEPYNEQFF
TRBJ1-3 | - | - | TRBV7-9 | TGTGCCAGCAGCTTAACCCAGGGAGGAGGAAACACCATATATTTT | CASSLTQGGGNTIYF
TRBJ1-2 | - | - | TRBV6-5 | TGTGCCAGCAGCCCACAGGGAAGCTATGGCTACACCTTC | CASSPQGSYGYTF
TRBJ1-5 | - | - | TRBV19 | TGTGCCAGTAGTATAGCCCTTATGCAGCCCCAGCATTTT | CASSIALMQPQHF
TRBJ2-3 | TRBD2 | - | TRBV24-1 | TGTGCCACCAGTCCACTAGCGGGCGGAGATACGCAGTATTTT | CATSPLAGGDTQYF
TRBJ1-5 | TRBD1 | - | TRBV7-9 | TGTGCCAGCAGCGGTGGGGACAGGGAGGGAATTAATCAGCCCCAGCATTTT | CASSGGDREGINQPQHF
TRBJ1-6 | - | - | TRBV19 | TGTGCCAGTACCGAGGCCCCGAGCTCCTATAATTCACCCCTCCACTTT | CASTEAPSSYNSPLHF
TRBJ1-5 | TRBD1 | - | TRBV7-9 | TGTGCCAGCAGCCCGGGGACAGGGGGAAATCAGCCCCAGCATTTT | CASSPGTGGNQPQHF
TRBJ2-3 | - | - | TRBV5-4 | TGTGCCAGCAGCTTGGGTGTAGGGGCAGATACGCAGTATTTT | CASSLGVGADTQYF
TRBJ1-4 | TRBD1 | - | TRBV5-4 | TGTGCCAGCAGCCAAACCGGGACAGTTAATGAAAAACTGTTTTTT | CASSQTGTVNEKLFF
TRBJ2-3 | - | once | TRBV24-1 | TGTGCCACCAGTGATCCGAATAGCGGAGCCTCAGATACGCAGTATTTT | CATSDPNSGASDTQYF
TRBJ1-5 | TRBD1 | - | TRBV6-5 | TGTGCCAGCAGTCCCGGGACAGGGGATCAGCCCCAGCATTTT | CASSPGTGDQPQHF